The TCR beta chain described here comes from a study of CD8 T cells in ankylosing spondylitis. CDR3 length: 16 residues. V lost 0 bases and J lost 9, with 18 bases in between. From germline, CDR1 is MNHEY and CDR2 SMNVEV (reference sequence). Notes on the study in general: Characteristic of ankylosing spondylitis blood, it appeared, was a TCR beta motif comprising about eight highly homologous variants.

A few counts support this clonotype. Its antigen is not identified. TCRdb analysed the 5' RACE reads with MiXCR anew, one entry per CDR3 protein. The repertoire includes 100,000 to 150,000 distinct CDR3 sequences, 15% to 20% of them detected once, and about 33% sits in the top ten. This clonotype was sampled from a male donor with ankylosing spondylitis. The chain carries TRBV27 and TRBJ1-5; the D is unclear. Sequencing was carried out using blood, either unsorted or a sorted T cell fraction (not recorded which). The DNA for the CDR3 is TGTGCCAGCAGTTTATCTAACAGCGGGAAAGATCCGCCCCAGCATTTT. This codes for CASSLSNSGKDPPQHF.